A single sample gave rise to the 23 T cell receptor beta chains below, sequenced in a study of CD8+ T cells in alopecia areata. RNA extraction was followed by reverse transcription into cDNA, which acted as the sequencing template. Here immunoSEQ multiplex PCR was the method, and the copy in TCRdb shows in-frame clones only, minus some. Altogether 200,000 to 300,000 clones were found in the sample, and no singletons occur. Markers used for sorting pooled cutaneous lymph node cells were CD4, CD8alpha, NKG2D, NKG2ACE and others. Sequenced material: CD4+ T cells sorted from a lymph node. These receptors all stem from a C3H/HeJ mouse with alopecia areata. This strain has MHC haplotype H2-k.

About this clone itself: Gene names denote mouse genes. The CDR3 is cut off 4 residues early in the read; its end comes from the germline J gene. V gene TRBV17 combines with J gene TRBJ2-1; 7 bases line up with TRBD1. This CDR3 is built from 15 residues. Germline CDR1 reads MNHDT; CDR2 reads YYDKIL. V lost 0 bases and J lost 3; bases outside the gene matches: 2. Incomplete CDR3 DNA: TGTGCTAGCAGTAGAGACCGGACAGGCTATGCT. It specifies CASSRDRTGYA. The entire CDR3 is CASSRDRTGYAEQFF.

In its sample, this clone was seen a few times. Each gene name is a mouse one. The observed sequence ends 4 residues before the CDR3 terminus, with the missing tail filled in from the germline J gene. The rearrangement links TRBV13-2 to TRBJ1-2, with TRBD1 matching over 9 bases. The V gene's germline CDR1 is NNHNN and CDR2 SYGAGS (reference sequence). The CDR3 loop spans 16 amino acids. The V gene end was trimmed by 0 bases and the J gene end by 0 bases; junction bases not matched to a gene: 3. The covered CDR3 bases are TGTGCCAGCGGTGATGTTGGGACAGGGACAAACTCC. It encodes CASGDVGTGTNS. The entire CDR3 protein is CASGDVGTGTNSDYTF.

This clone has more than one count but fewer than ten. Gene names denote mouse genes. The read falls 4 residues short of the CDR3 end, and the missing part is taken from the germline J gene. The sample carries other DNA sequences with the same CDR3. The genes are TRBV13-3 and TRBJ2-2, with 11 nucleotides matching TRBD1. Germline V gene sequence: CDR1 NNHDY, CDR2 SYVADS. The trim removed 4 bases at V and 2 bases at J, leaving 1 base unmatched. The CDR3 is 15 amino acids. Incomplete CDR3 DNA: TGTGCCAGCAGTCGGGACAGGGGGAACACCGGG. This sequence encodes CASSRDRGNTG. The CDR3 reads in full as CASSRDRGNTGQLYF. The variable domain in full, completed from reference TRBV13-3 and TRBJ2-2, reads EAAVTQSPRSKVAVTGGKVTLSCHQTNNHDYMYWYRQDTGHGLRLIHYSYVADSTEKGDIPDGYKASRPSQENFSLILELASLSQTAVYFCASSRDRGNTGQLYFGEGSKLTVL.

A note on this clone: Any gene name here is a mouse gene name. The CDR3 protein is CASSMGTGRQDTQYF. Incomplete CDR3 DNA: TGTGCCAGCAGTATGGGGACAGGGCGCCAAGAC. The chain has TRBV19 and TRBJ2-5; 9 nucleotides align to TRBD1. The CDR3 extends 4 residues past the end of the read, so its final part is completed from the germline J gene. Germline V gene data show CDR1 as FNHDT and CDR2 as SITEND (reference sequence). This CDR3 comprises 15 residues. After removal of 2 bases from V and 2 bases from J, the junction contained 3 bases not matched to a gene.

In this sample, this clone turned up a few times. The genes and germline here are from mouse. The read is 4 residues too short to cover the CDR3 end, so that end is filled in from the germline J gene. The J gene is TRBJ2-3, the V gene TRBV13-2, with 8 bases identical to TRBD2. The germline V gene encodes CDR1 NNHNN and CDR2 SYGAGS (reference sequence). The CDR3 is made up of 17 amino acids. V shed 0 bases and J 2 bases; nucleotides not matched to a gene: 8. The CDR3 DNA, read in part, is TGTGCCAGCGGTGATGCTTCTGGGGGGAGATTTGCAGAA. This sequence encodes CASGDASGGRFAE. The CDR3 as a whole reads CASGDASGGRFAETLYF.

In the case of this clone: Gene and germline names: mouse. The read finishes 4 residues shy of the CDR3 end, and the germline J gene is used to complete it. This chain joins TRBV19 and TRBJ1-1; no clear D. The V end lost 4 bases, the J end lost 0 bases, and 7 bases lay between the germline ends. The CDR3 length is 13 residues. CDR1 is FNHDT, CDR2 SITEND, per germline (reference sequence). CDR3 DNA (partial): TGTGCCAGCAGTGTTACATCAAACACA. Its protein is CASSVTSNT. The CDR3 in its entirety is CASSVTSNTEVFF. The full variable domain, completed using reference TRBV19 and TRBJ1-1, is GGIITQTPKFLIGQEGQKLTLKCQQNFNHDTMYWYRQDSGKGLRLIYYSITENDLQKGDLSEGYDASREKKSSFSLTVTSAQKNEMAVFLCASSVTSNTEVFFGKGTRLTVV.

Of note for this clone: Gene names denote mouse genes. The CDR3 is cut off 4 residues early in the read; its end comes from the germline J gene. The same CDR3 arises from other DNA sequences in this sample as well. The chain carries TRBV19 and TRBJ2-7, with D hard to call. The CDR3 consists of 12 residues. CDR1 is FNHDT, CDR2 SITEND, per germline (reference sequence). CDR3 sequence reads: CASSISQYEQYF. Partial CDR3 DNA: TGTGCCAGCAGTATATCCCAGTAT.

With regard to this clone: Each gene name is a mouse one. The CDR3 end lies 4 residues beyond the end of the read and is filled in from the germline J gene. The same CDR3 is also encoded by other DNA sequences in this sample. The rearrangement links TRBV29 to TRBJ1-2; D is perhaps TRBD1 (6 bases). The ends were cut back, 0 bases at V and 0 bases at J, with 8 bases in the middle. This CDR3 contains 15 residues. From germline, CDR1 is MSHET and CDR2 SYDVDS. Incomplete CDR3 DNA: TGTGCTAGCAGTTTATCCGGGACAACAAACTCC. It codes for CASSLSGTTNS. The CDR3 in its entirety is CASSLSGTTNSDYTF.

As to this clone: Gene names are mouse gene names. The CDR3 goes on 4 residues after the read ends, and that part is filled in from the germline J gene. V is TRBV13-3 and J is TRBJ2-2; tentative D call: TRBD1 (5 bases). The CDR3 contains 15 residues. CDR1 is NNHDY and CDR2 is SYVADS in the germline V gene. Trimming stripped 2 bases from V and 1 base from J, with 9 bases between. This CDR3 reads CASSEERGNTGQLYF. CDR3 DNA, as far as it was read: TGTGCCAGCAGTGAGGAGAGGGGAAACACCGGG.

A remark on this clone: This may be a read error: a much more frequent sequence differs by one nucleotide. Germline and genes here are mouse. Read data end 4 residues before the CDR3 end; the end is taken from the germline J gene. Distinct nucleotide sequences in the sample also encode this CDR3. J is TRBJ2-2 and V is TRBV13-1; 11 nucleotides line up with TRBD1. The V gene end was trimmed by 5 bases and the J gene end by 2 bases; junction bases not matched to a gene: 2. Germline values: CDR1 NSHNY, CDR2 SYGAGN. The CDR3 contains 15 residues. CDR3 DNA (partial): TGTGCCAGCAGCGGGGACAGGGGGAACACCGGG. This encodes CASSGDRGNTG. In full, the CDR3 reads CASSGDRGNTGQLYF.

A few counts support this clone. The gene names given are mouse names. With the read ending 4 residues before the CDR3 end, the germline J gene is used to fill in that end. V gene TRBV19 combines with J gene TRBJ2-2; maybe TRBD1 (6 bases). The CDR3 runs 13 residues. Trimming took off 8 bases at V and 2 bases at J, with 10 bases between the two ends. Per germline, CDR1 FNHDT and CDR2 SITEND (reference sequence). CDR3 DNA (partial): TGTGCCAGTACAGGGAAGAACACCGGG. Its protein product is CASTGKNTG. The full CDR3 sequence reads CASTGKNTGQLYF.

The sample holds a few counts of this clone. Gene names refer to mouse genes. The read stops 4 residues short of the end of the CDR3; the missing end is completed from the germline J gene. This same CDR3 is encoded by further DNA sequences in the sample. The chain is built from TRBV19 and TRBJ2-3; 7 positions match TRBD2. The CDR3 sequence is 14 residues long. V trimming: 2 bases; J trimming: 2 bases; junction bases outside the gene matches: 2. Germline assignment: CDR1 FNHDT and CDR2 SITEND (reference sequence). CDR3 DNA (partial): TGTGCCAGCAGTATCGGGGGGGATGCAGAA. Translated, it gives CASSIGGDAE. The whole CDR3 sequence is CASSIGGDAETLYF.

Worth noting for this clone: Mouse names are used for the genes. The CDR3 end is not reached by the read, which stops 4 residues before it; the germline J gene fills it in. The J gene is TRBJ1-2, the V gene TRBV2; D gene unclear. The CDR3 extends over 16 amino acids. V gave up 0 bases and J gave up 0 bases, with 11 bases separating them. Germline V gene lookup returns CDR1 LGHNA and CDR2 YSYQKL. This chain's CDR3 is CASSQDFRNTNSDYTF. Incomplete CDR3 DNA: TGTGCCAGCAGCCAAGATTTCAGAAACACAAACTCC.

Of note for this clone: The listed genes are named as in mouse. The CDR3 end is not reached by the read, which stops 4 residues before it; the germline J gene fills it in. The V and J genes are TRBV13-2 and TRBJ2-7, with 10 bases that match TRBD2. Germline V gives CDR1 NNHNN, CDR2 SYGAGS (reference sequence). There are 15 residues in the CDR3. CDR3 loop: CASGDNLGLGYEQYF. The sequenced CDR3 bases are TGTGCCAGCGGTGATAATTTGGGACTGGGGTAT.

A note on this clone: It may be a read error: a sequence one base away is much more abundant. Mouse germline and gene names are used. The read terminates 4 residues before the CDR3 end, so the remaining end is supplied by the germline J gene. The chain uses TRBV13-3 and TRBJ2-3; D is possibly TRBD1 (5 bases). Trimming shortened V by 3 bases and J by 0 bases, and 8 bases separated the two germline ends. Germline CDR1 NNHDY, CDR2 SYVADS. The CDR3 consists of 14 residues. The covered CDR3 bases are TGTGCCAGCAGTGGGACACCTAGTGCAGAA. Its protein product is CASSGTPSAE. The full-length CDR3 reads as CASSGTPSAETLYF.

On this clone itself: Mouse gene names and germline throughout. The read finishes 4 residues shy of the CDR3 end, and the germline J gene is used to complete it. The chain carries TRBV13-2 and TRBJ1-2, with a weak D call TRBD1 (6 bases). CDR3 size: 15 residues. The germline V and J ends were trimmed by 5 bases and 0 bases, with 14 bases remaining between them. CDR1 and CDR2 (germline): NNHNN, SYGAGS (reference sequence). Incomplete CDR3 DNA: TGTGCCAGCGGCCCCTCCGGGACAACAAACTCC. Encoded protein: CASGPSGTTNS. The whole CDR3 sequence is CASGPSGTTNSDYTF.

As regards this clone: Mouse gene names apply. The CDR3 is cut off 4 residues early in the read; its end comes from the germline J gene. This chain links TRBV19 with TRBJ1-1, with TRBD1 matching over 9 bases. The CDR3 consists of 13 residues. The V gene's germline CDR1 is FNHDT and CDR2 SITEND (reference sequence). The DNA read from the CDR3 is TGTGCCAGCAGTCGGGACAGGGAGCCA. This encodes CASSRDREP. The whole CDR3 sequence is CASSRDREPEVFF.

As to this clone: Genes and germline are mouse. Read data end 4 residues before the CDR3 end; the end is taken from the germline J gene. V usage is TRBV1 and J usage is TRBJ2-3; 8 bases map to TRBD1. The germline gives CDR1 NSQYPW, CDR2 LRSPGD (reference sequence). The V segment lost 0 bases and the J segment 1 base; nucleotides outside the gene matches: 6. This CDR3 has 17 residues. The CDR3 protein is CTCSADQGAAGAETLYF. The sequenced part of the CDR3 DNA is TGCACCTGCAGTGCAGATCAGGGGGCCGCTGGTGCAGAA.

This clone was detected only a few times. Gene names are mouse gene names. The read gets to within 4 residues of the CDR3 end, and the germline J gene fills in the rest. The genes are TRBV13-3 and TRBJ2-1; D ambiguous. The V gene's germline CDR1 is NNHDY and CDR2 SYVADS. The CDR3 consists of 13 residues. V dropped 5 bases and J dropped 2 bases, with 8 bases sitting between them. The CDR3 is CASRTPYYAEQFF. The DNA read from the CDR3 is TGTGCCAGCAGGACACCCTACTATGCT.

As to this clone: Germline and genes here are mouse. From the germline J gene comes the end of the CDR3, since the read stops 4 residues before it. V gene TRBV31 combines with J gene TRBJ2-2; D is perhaps TRBD2 (6 bases). CDR3 length equals 16 residues. From germline, CDR1 is GKSSPN and CDR2 SITVG. V was shortened by 2 bases and J by 4 bases, with 17 bases between the two germline ends. The CDR3 DNA, read in part, is TGTGCCTGGAGTTGGAACCTGGGGTGGGCCACCGGG. Translating it yields CAWSWNLGWATG. The whole CDR3 reads CAWSWNLGWATGQLYF.

This clone was detected a few times. Each gene name is a mouse one. The CDR3 end falls 4 residues outside the read, so it is completed with the germline J gene. The rearrangement uses TRBV19 and TRBJ2-7; D remains ambiguous. V lost 5 bases, J lost 3 bases, and 9 bases lay in between. The length of the CDR3 is 12 residues. CDR1 is FNHDT and CDR2 is SITEND in the germline V gene (reference sequence). The CDR3 here is CASSPYIYEQYF. The part of the CDR3 DNA that was read is TGTGCCAGCAGCCCCTACATCTAT.

This clone occurred many times. The gene symbols are mouse symbols. This CDR3 reads CASSRAQGVLDTQYF. Partial CDR3 DNA: TGTGCTAGCAGTAGAGCACAGGGGGTCCTGGAC. This chain links TRBV17 with TRBJ2-5; 8 bases align to TRBD1. The observed sequence ends 4 residues before the CDR3 terminus, with the missing tail filled in from the germline J gene. The CDR3 runs to 15 residues. The V gene's germline CDR1 is MNHDT and CDR2 YYDKIL.

This clone came up a few times. Mouse names are used for the genes. The read gets to within 4 residues of the CDR3 end, and the germline J gene fills in the rest. This sample includes further DNA sequences coding for the same CDR3. The chain couples TRBV1 to TRBJ2-2, with D unclear. Looked up from germline, CDR1 is NSQYPW and CDR2 is LRSPGD (reference sequence). With 3 bases removed from V and 6 bases from J, the gap between germline ends came to 5 bases. The CDR3 is 12 residues long. This CDR3 reads CTCSAGSGQLYF. Partial CDR3 DNA: TGCACCTGCAGTGCTGGGTCCGGG.